The following is a T cell receptor beta chain sequence with its context. One Seattle source followed patients from active infection through their disease course. This CDR3 comprises 17 residues. The germline V gene has CDR1 KGHSH and CDR2 LQKENI. V lost 3 bases to trimming and J lost 0 bases, with 12 bases between them. This sample stems from a study of blood T cell repertoires in COVID-19. Across the whole study: Both acute and convalescent COVID-19 samples were obtained from the United States, Italy and Spain.

Original processing notes: For nucleated cells, counts were estimated from reference gene primer amplification. The protocol was immunoSEQ multiplex PCR, while the TCRdb copy is restricted to in-frame clones and leaves out a portion. Clone size and V and J calls were adopted from that table, with D and trimming inferred from the DNA. The sample records about 210,000 clones, about 80% being singletons. The TCR sequence derives from an elderly woman with COVID-19, enrolled during active disease. Sequencing was done on a sample of peripheral blood. The chain has TRBV18 and TRBJ2-6, with D hard to call. CDR3 nucleotides: TGTGCCAGCTCACCCCGTCCGACGGGCTCTGGGGCCAACGTCCTGACTTTC. Protein: CASSPRPTGSGANVLTF.